This paragraph reports one TCR beta chain. Antigen unknown. The PCR employed 60 Vbeta primers together with 13 Jbeta primers. Clones were read by immunoSEQ multiplex PCR, and TCRdb kept only the in-frame ones, dropping some. The data contain tens of thousands of clones, roughly four fifths of them seen just once; the ten biggest clones take up about 3%. The data are from a study of cytomegalovirus exposure and HLA in healthy donors. The CDR3 has 16 residues. V shed 5 bases, J shed 1 base, and the junction held 4 bases outside the gene matches. Germline assignment: CDR1 SGHTA and CDR2 FQGNSA. General study results and limits: Associated with cytomegalovirus, according to the listing, were 164 TCR beta chains. Relative to the 666-donor mean, N-insertions were reportedly fewer in an Asian-associated ancestry cluster in a later analysis. Three chains tied to CMV proved CMV antigen-specific in vitro.

Specimen: PBMCs. The chain uses TRBV7-2 and TRBJ2-3; 12 nucleotides align to TRBD2. The receptor's source is a woman aged 40 to 50 in good health and CMV-seropositive. This chain's CDR3 is CASSPTSGGRTDTQYF. Here the CDR3 DNA reads TGTGCCAGCAGCCCTACTAGCGGGGGGCGCACAGATACGCAGTATTTT.